This T cell receptor (beta chain) was found in a study of regulatory T cells in long-lasting Graves disease. Arm-PCR of CDR3 regions and iRepertoire HTBI primers were the basis on which TCR beta libraries were built. TCRdb reanalysed the multiplex PCR reads using MiXCR and keeps one entry per CDR3 protein. The data show some 350,000 distinct CDR3 sequences, around 15% seen once. This CDR3 has 16 amino acids. V gave up 2 bases and J gave up 2 bases, with 10 bases separating them. The time point was: newly diagnosed GD, antithyroid drugs for less than 3 months. Extracted RNA from PBMCs served as the source of the TCR library. Clinicians diagnosed Graves' disease using American Thyroid Association guidelines. These same records also appear under a second study, on T cells in Graves' hyperthyroidism and ophthalmopathy. That work adds: Clinical symptoms, serum thyroxine, TRAb, thyroid ultrasound and orbital computed tomography informed diagnoses. Primed by the HTBI set, a first-round RT-PCR was run on the TCR CDR3.

The sequencing used peripheral blood mononuclear cells (PBMCs), collected at new diagnosis, from a patient treated with antithyroid drugs. The sequence derives from a woman between 18 and 29 years old with Graves disease. The rearrangement joins TRBV12-3 or TRBV12-4 to TRBJ2-6; D is tentatively TRBD1 or TRBD2 (6 bases each). CDR3 DNA: TGTGCCAGCAGTTTAATTCGGGGGCCTGGGGCCAACGTCCTGACTTTC. The encoded protein is CASSLIRGPGANVLTF.